The 25 T cell receptor beta chains listed next were all sequenced from one sample in a study of graft-versus-host responses after intestinal transplantation. Their antigens are not known. Clones were sequenced by immunoSEQ multiplex PCR, and TCRdb holds only the in-frame ones, with some missing. This sample carries around 100,000 clones, about 90% of them seen once, and the ten largest clones take 0.95%. The sample in question was unstimulated CD4+ T cells sorted from spleen or lymph node cells, obtained before transplant. Source of these receptors: a human donor who was the organ donor for an intestinal transplant.

The chain couples TRBV7-8 to TRBJ1-1; 7 bases are shared with TRBD1. This CDR3 is 18 amino acids long. Germline V gene lookup returns CDR1 SGHVS and CDR2 FQNEAQ. The V segment lost 5 bases and the J segment 0 bases; nucleotides outside the gene matches: 15. The CDR3 coding sequence is TGTGCCAGCAGCCTATACCCCGGGGGACAGTTAATGAACACTGAAGCTTTCTTT. It yields the protein CASSLYPGGQLMNTEAFF.

This chain joins TRBV6-5 and TRBJ2-5; either TRBD1 or TRBD2 may supply D (6 bases each). The germline CDR1 and CDR2 sequences are MNHEY and SVGAGI. The V gene lost 0 bases and the J gene lost 2 bases, with 10 bases spanning the gap. This CDR3 region has 15 residues. The CDR3 loop is CASSYSRGGQETQYF. The CDR3 DNA is TGTGCCAGCAGTTACTCGAGAGGGGGGCAAGAGACCCAGTACTTC.

The chain joins TRBV5-4 to TRBJ2-5; 7 nucleotides agree with TRBD1. In germline, CDR1 is SGHNT, CDR2 YYREEE (reference sequence). V trimming: 4 bases; J trimming: 5 bases; junction bases outside the gene matches: 11. CDR3 length: 15 amino acids. DNA of the CDR3: TGTGCCAGCAGCCCGCTGACAGGGTGGGGGGAGACCCAGTACTTC. Protein sequence: CASSPLTGWGETQYF.

The gene calls are TRBV4-1 and TRBJ2-3; TRBD2 aligns across 11 bases. The CDR3 runs 16 residues. Unmatched junction bases numbered 2, after V lost 1 base and J lost 2 bases. The germline CDR1 and CDR2 sequences are MGHRA and YSYEKL. The CDR3: CASSQGLAGITDTQYF. CDR3 nucleotide sequence: TGCGCCAGCAGCCAAGGACTAGCGGGAATCACAGATACGCAGTATTTT.

As DNA, the CDR3 is TGTGCCAGTCATTTAGGGGGTTCTGGAAACACCATATATTTT. It yields the protein CASHLGGSGNTIYF. The chain links TRBV6-1 to TRBJ1-3; D may be TRBD1 (6 bases). Germline-derived CDR1 and CDR2 are MNHNS and SASEGT. V was trimmed by 9 bases and J by 1 base, leaving 13 bases between them. The CDR3 runs to 14 residues.

The CDR3 here is CASSQGWTGEIYNSPLHF. CDR3 sequence (DNA): TGCGCCAGCAGCCAAGGCTGGACAGGCGAAATCTATAATTCACCCCTCCACTTT. This chain joins TRBV4-1 and TRBJ1-6; TRBD1 matches 7 bases. This CDR3 region has 18 residues. With 1 base clipped from V and 3 bases from J, the junction kept 9 bases outside the gene matches. Germline V lookup: CDR1 MGHRA, CDR2 YSYEKL.

The rearrangement links TRBV10-3 to TRBJ1-1; D is uncertain. Trimming removed 7 bases at V and 4 bases at J, with 13 bases between. The germline V gene has CDR1 ENHRY and CDR2 SYGVKD. The CDR3 is 13 residues long. The DNA of the CDR3 is TGTGCCATCACCCCCGGTTCCAGCACTGAAGCTTTCTTT. It specifies CAITPGSSTEAFF.

The chain has TRBV12-5 and TRBJ1-1; 7 bases match TRBD1. J gave up 2 bases and V 3 bases, and 12 bases lay outside the gene matches. Germline assignment: CDR1 LGHNT and CDR2 FRNRAP. The CDR3 consists of 17 residues. The CDR3 reads CASGLAPTGNINTEAFF. The CDR3 DNA follows: TGTGCTAGTGGTTTAGCGCCGACAGGGAACATAAACACTGAAGCTTTCTTT.

This chain joins TRBV30 and TRBJ1-6; D remains unclear. V was shortened by 4 bases and J by 7 bases, with 8 bases between the two germline ends. CDR1 and CDR2 from the germline V gene are GTSNPN and SVGIG (reference sequence). This CDR3 comprises 12 residues. The CDR3 loop is CAWNGLNSPLHF. Written as DNA, the CDR3 is TGTGCCTGGAACGGGCTAAATTCACCCCTCCACTTT.

The chain combines TRBV5-6 with TRBJ1-5; TRBD1 matches at 9 bases. V dropped 2 bases and J dropped 2; count of bases not matched to a gene: 8. This CDR3 region has 17 residues. Germline lookup yields CDR1 SGHDT and CDR2 YYEEEE. CDR3 in amino acids: CASSFGTGRDGNQPQHF. For the CDR3, the DNA is TGTGCCAGCAGCTTTGGGACAGGGAGGGATGGCAATCAGCCCCAGCATTTT.

In its sample, this clone was seen a few times. The chain is built from TRBV4-1 and TRBJ1-2; TRBD1 matches 10 bases. This CDR3 comprises 13 residues. From germline, CDR1 is MGHRA and CDR2 YSYEKL. Trimming cost V 5 bases and J 7 bases; bases outside gene matches: 4. As DNA, the CDR3 is TGCGCCAGCAGCAAGGGGACAGGGGTTGGCTACACCTTC. The encoded protein is CASSKGTGVGYTF.

Only a few counts were recorded for this clone. The V and J genes are TRBV4-1 and TRBJ2-1; 7 bases match TRBD2. The CDR3 is 13 amino acids. Germline loops: CDR1 MGHRA, CDR2 YSYEKL. The trim removed 1 base at V and 12 bases at J, leaving 6 bases unmatched. The CDR3 sequence: CASSQAPGEGQFF. The CDR3, as DNA: TGCGCCAGCAGCCAAGCCCCGGGGGAGGGGCAGTTCTTC.

The chain couples TRBV4-1 to TRBJ1-5; D is uncertain. The ends were cut back, 0 bases at V and 8 bases at J, with 14 bases in the middle. The CDR3 is 15 residues long. Per the germline V gene, CDR1 is MGHRA and CDR2 is YSYEKL. For the CDR3, the DNA is TGCGCCAGCAGCCAAGAGTCACAGCCCAGCAAGCCCCAGCATTTT. This gives the protein CASSQESQPSKPQHF.

The V and J genes are TRBV30 and TRBJ1-4; 8 bases are a match to TRBD1. V was pared by 5 bases and J by 4 bases, with 3 bases of the junction left unmatched. The CDR3 contains 13 residues. Germline CDR1 is GTSNPN and CDR2 is SVGIG (reference sequence). The CDR3 DNA sequence: TGTGCCTGGGGACAGGGAGTTAATGAAAAACTGTTTTTT. Residues: CAWGQGVNEKLFF.

There are a few counts of this clone. This chain connects TRBV9 to TRBJ1-4; D call uncertain. Per germline, CDR1 SGDLS and CDR2 YYNGEE. The CDR3 is made up of 13 amino acids. V was cut by 4 bases and J by 7 bases, with 11 bases left in between. The chain's CDR3 is CASSPRTGEKLFF. Written as DNA, the CDR3 is TGTGCCAGCAGCCCTAGGACGGGTGAAAAACTGTTTTTT.

Details on this clone: Other DNA sequences in the sample encode the same CDR3. This sequence joins TRBV6-5 and TRBJ1-6, with unresolved D. The ends were cut back, 2 bases at V and 7 bases at J, with 6 bases in the middle. Germline values: CDR1 MNHEY, CDR2 SVGAGI. This CDR3 is 13 amino acids long. The chain's CDR3 is CASSYRGNSPLHF. The CDR3 nucleotides read TGTGCCAGCAGTTACCGGGGAAATTCACCCCTCCACTTT.

The chain uses TRBV27 and TRBJ2-1; D might be TRBD1 or TRBD2, each matching 6 bases. Germline V gives CDR1 MNHEY, CDR2 SMNVEV (reference sequence). The CDR3 length is 15 residues. Trimming pared 3 bases from V and 8 bases from J, leaving 17 bases between. The DNA of the CDR3 is TGTGCCAGCAGTTTTTCTGGGGGGCCAATCGATGAGCAGTTCTTC. This codes for CASSFSGGPIDEQFF.

This clone was picked up one time. The V gene is TRBV25-1, the J gene TRBJ2-3, with TRBD1 identical over 7 bases. The germline V gene encodes CDR1 MGHDK and CDR2 SYGVNS. The V segment lost 8 bases and the J segment 5 bases; nucleotides outside the gene matches: 13. CDR3 length: 15 residues. The CDR3 nucleotides read TGTGCCAGCTCGGTCCTCACAGGGGCGGGAGATACGCAGTATTTT. Protein: CASSVLTGAGDTQYF.

This clone occurred once. The chain recombines TRBV15 with TRBJ2-7; D possibly corresponds to TRBD1 (6 bases). V was shortened by 5 bases and J by 2 bases, with 13 bases between the two germline ends. CDR1 and CDR2 (germline): LNHNV, YYDKDF (reference sequence). The CDR3 sequence is 14 residues long. The CDR3 is CATSLAGTTYEQYF. In nucleotides, the CDR3 is TGTGCCACCAGCCTGGCCGGGACAACCTACGAGCAGTACTTC.

The chain combines TRBV9 with TRBJ2-2; 12 bases are a match to TRBD2. The germline CDR1 and CDR2 sequences are SGDLS and YYNGEE. This CDR3 is 18 amino acids long. V lost 0 bases to trimming and J lost 7 bases; unmatched junction nucleotides: 10. The CDR3 here is CASSVGASGGASGGELFF. The DNA of the CDR3 is TGTGCCAGCAGCGTAGGGGCTAGCGGGGGGGCCAGCGGCGGGGAGCTGTTTTTT.

CDR3 nucleotide sequence: TGTGCCAGCAGCGACAACTATGGCTACACCTTC. Its protein is CASSDNYGYTF. The rearrangement links TRBV9 to TRBJ1-2; no definite D call. Between the trimmed V and J ends, which lost 3 bases and 2 bases, there was a span of 2 bases. The CDR3 contains 11 residues. Germline assignment: CDR1 SGDLS and CDR2 YYNGEE. Together with reference TRBV9 and TRBJ1-2, the CDR3 gives the full variable domain: DSGVTQTPKHLITATGQRVTLRCSPRSGDLSVYWYQQSLDQGLQFLIQYYNGEERAKGNILERFSAQQFPDLHSELNLSSLELGDSALYFCASSDNYGYTFGSGTRLTVV.

The chain is built from TRBV6-1 and TRBJ1-3; 7 nucleotides match TRBD1. The CDR3 runs to 15 residues. The germline V gene encodes CDR1 MNHNS and CDR2 SASEGT. The V and J ends lost 6 bases and 0 bases, in that order; junction bases with no gene match: 5. The CDR3 sequence is CASRGGTNSGNTIYF. CDR3 coding DNA: TGTGCCAGCAGAGGGGGCACCAACTCTGGAAACACCATATATTTT.

This clone was found once. The chain recombines TRBV5-1 with TRBJ1-5; D not certain. The CDR3 runs 15 residues. The germline CDR1 and CDR2 sequences are SGHRS and YFSETQ. The V end was cut by 4 bases, the J end by 0 bases, with 11 bases between. CDR3 DNA: TGCGCCAGCAGCCCTCGACCGGATAGCAATCAGCCCCAGCATTTT. It codes for CASSPRPDSNQPQHF.

The chain couples TRBV7-2 to TRBJ1-4, with 8 nucleotides matching TRBD1. Germline V gene sequence: CDR1 SGHTA, CDR2 FQGNSA. This CDR3 has 14 amino acids. With 6 bases clipped from V and 3 bases from J, the junction kept 3 bases outside the gene matches. The DNA for the CDR3 is TGTGCCAGCAGACAGACAGGGGCTAATGAAAAACTGTTTTTT. It is translated as CASRQTGANEKLFF.

The genes are TRBV5-1 and TRBJ2-7; weak D call: TRBD1 (6 bases). The CDR3 has 20 residues. CDR1 is SGHRS and CDR2 is YFSETQ in the germline V gene. V lost 1 base to trimming and J lost 2 bases, with 28 bases between them. The CDR3: CASSLLAGSEDSGVTYEQYF. The CDR3 DNA is TGCGCCAGCAGCTTGTTGGCTGGGAGCGAGGACTCAGGGGTAACCTACGAGCAGTACTTC. Full variable domain (remainder filled in from reference TRBV5-1 and TRBJ2-7): KAGVTQTPRYLIKTRGQQVTLSCSPISGHRSVSWYQQTPGQGLQFLFEYFSETQRNKGNFPGRFSGRQFSNSRSEMNVSTLELGDSALYLCASSLLAGSEDSGVTYEQYFGPGTRLTVT.